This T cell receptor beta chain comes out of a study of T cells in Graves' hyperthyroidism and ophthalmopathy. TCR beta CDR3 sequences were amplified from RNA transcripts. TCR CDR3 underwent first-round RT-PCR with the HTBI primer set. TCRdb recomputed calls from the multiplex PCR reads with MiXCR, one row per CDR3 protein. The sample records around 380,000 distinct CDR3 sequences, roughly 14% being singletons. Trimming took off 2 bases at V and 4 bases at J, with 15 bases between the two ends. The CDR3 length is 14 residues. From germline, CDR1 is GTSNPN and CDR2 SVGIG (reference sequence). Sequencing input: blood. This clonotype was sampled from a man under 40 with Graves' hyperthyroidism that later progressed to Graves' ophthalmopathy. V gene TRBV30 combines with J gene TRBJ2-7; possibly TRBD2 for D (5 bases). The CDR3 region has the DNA TGTGCCTGGAGTTTCTATGGGCGGGCTTACGAGCAGTACTTC. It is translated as CAWSFYGRAYEQYF.